Below, 25 T cell receptor beta chains from the same sample are listed, as sequenced in a study of cytomegalovirus exposure and HLA in healthy donors. The PCR employed 60 Vbeta primers together with 13 Jbeta primers. Assay used: immunoSEQ multiplex PCR; TCRdb lists only in-frame clones, some missing. The data contain 150,000 to 200,000 clones, about 81% of them seen just once; the ten biggest clones take up less than 2%. Sequencing was performed on PBMCs. All receptors derive from a man aged 18 to 30 in good health and CMV-seronegative.

The chain carries TRBV30 and TRBJ2-2, with unresolved D. This CDR3 contains 12 residues. Germline V lookup: CDR1 GTSNPN, CDR2 SVGIG (reference sequence). V dropped 1 base and J dropped 6 bases, with 6 bases sitting between them. The CDR3 sequence: CAWSGDSGELFF. The CDR3, as DNA: TGTGCCTGGAGTGGAGACTCCGGGGAGCTGTTTTTT.

The chain links TRBV9 to TRBJ2-5, with D perhaps TRBD1 (5 bases). The CDR3 length is 13 residues. V lost 0 bases, J lost 2 bases, and 5 bases lay in between. CDR1 and CDR2 from the germline V gene are SGDLS and YYNGEE. CDR3 DNA: TGTGCCAGCAGCGTAGCAGGGCAAGAGACCCAGTACTTC. Protein product: CASSVAGQETQYF.

The V call is TRBV7-6, the J call TRBJ1-1; 9 bases align to TRBD1. The CDR3 length is 15 residues. From germline, CDR1 is SGHVS and CDR2 FNYEAQ. The junction had 5 bases not matched to a gene; V was cut back by 5 bases and J by 1 base. The CDR3 bases are TGTGCCAGCAGCCTACGGGACAGGGAGAACACTGAAGCTTTCTTT. Residues: CASSLRDRENTEAFF.

This CDR3 reads CASSQDNGGGLPREDTQYF. CDR3 coding DNA: TGCGCCAGCAGCCAAGATAATGGGGGGGGACTCCCTCGAGAGGATACGCAGTATTTT. The chain recombines TRBV4-1 with TRBJ2-3; 7 bases match TRBD2. With V trimmed by 0 bases and J by 6 bases, 18 bases remained unmatched. Germline V gives CDR1 MGHRA, CDR2 YSYEKL. This CDR3 comprises 19 residues.

This chain links TRBV27 with TRBJ2-3; D is perhaps TRBD1 (5 bases). Germline loops: CDR1 MNHEY, CDR2 SMNVEV (reference sequence). V shed 2 bases and J shed 7 bases, with 16 bases lying between them. The CDR3 extends over 15 amino acids. The CDR3 loop is CASSLKGQTGHTQYF. DNA for the CDR3: TGTGCCAGCAGTTTAAAGGGCCAAACAGGTCATACGCAGTATTTT.

The chain carries TRBV4-3 and TRBJ1-4, with no clear D. CDR3 length: 17 residues. Looked up from germline, CDR1 is LGHNA and CDR2 is YSLEER. The V end was cut by 0 bases, the J end by 8 bases, with 19 bases between. CDR3 in amino acids: CASSQDLMGRRPEKLFF. The CDR3 DNA reads as TGCGCCAGCAGCCAAGATCTAATGGGCAGACGGCCCGAAAAACTGTTTTTT.

V is TRBV2 and J is TRBJ2-2; 8 bases map to TRBD1. Germline V lookup: CDR1 SNHLY, CDR2 FYNNEI. With V trimmed by 7 bases and J by 4 bases, 14 bases remained unmatched. The CDR3 is 17 residues long. The CDR3 nucleotides are TGTGCCAGCAAACGCGAGCGGACAGGGTTGTCCACCGGGGAGCTGTTTTTT. Translated: CASKRERTGLSTGELFF. The full variable domain, in which reference TRBV2 and TRBJ2-2 provide the parts outside the CDR3, is EPEVTQTPSHQVTQMGQEVILRCVPISNHLYFYWYRQILGQKVEFLVSFYNNEISEKSEIFDDQFSVERPDGSNFTLKIRSTKLEDSAMYFCASKRERTGLSTGELFFGEGSRLTVL.

This clone appeared a few times. The V and J genes are TRBV9 and TRBJ1-1, with TRBD1 as a possible D gene (5 bases). The germline V gene encodes CDR1 SGDLS and CDR2 YYNGEE. Trimming cost V 5 bases and J 2 bases, with 16 bases left between them. This CDR3 is 15 amino acids long. The CDR3 here is CASSEAGGINTEAFF. As DNA, the CDR3 is TGTGCCAGCAGTGAAGCGGGGGGGATCAACACTGAAGCTTTCTTT.

The chain has TRBV7-9 and TRBJ1-1, with 12 bases identical to TRBD1. Trimming at V came to 6 bases and at J to 4 bases, leaving 15 bases not matched to a gene. Germline V gene data show CDR1 as SEHNR and CDR2 as FQNEAQ (reference sequence). The CDR3 extends over 18 amino acids. The CDR3 sequence is CASSPPGGTGGGGTEAFF. Written as DNA, the CDR3 is TGTGCCAGCAGTCCTCCGGGGGGGACAGGGGGCGGTGGCACTGAAGCTTTCTTT.

J is TRBJ2-7 and V is TRBV28; 14 bases are shared with TRBD2. Germline V gene lookup returns CDR1 MDHEN and CDR2 SYDVKM. The ends lost 6 bases at V and 4 bases at J; junction bases unmatched: 5. There are 15 residues in the CDR3. CDR3 residues: CASSRRLAGGYEQYF. For the CDR3, the DNA is TGTGCCAGCAGCCGCCGACTAGCGGGAGGGTACGAGCAGTACTTC. Filled out from reference TRBV28 and TRBJ2-7, the complete variable domain reads DVKVTQSSRYLVKRTGEKVFLECVQDMDHENMFWYRQDPGLGLRLIYFSYDVKMKEKGDIPEGYSVSREKKERFSLILESASTNQTSMYLCASSRRLAGGYEQYFGPGTRLTVT.

This clone was detected only a few times. This sequence joins TRBV11-3 and TRBJ1-2; D call uncertain. Germline V lookup: CDR1 SGHNT, CDR2 YENEEA. Trimming shortened V by 0 bases and J by 7 bases, and 9 bases separated the two germline ends. The CDR3 loop spans 13 amino acids. For the CDR3, the DNA is TGTGCCAGCAGCTTAGATTCGGTCACTGGCTACACCTTC. This codes for CASSLDSVTGYTF.

The CDR3 spells CASSLDSRLNQPQHF. The CDR3 DNA sequence: TGTGCCAGCAGCTTAGATAGCAGACTCAATCAGCCCCAGCATTTT. The rearrangement links TRBV7-8 to TRBJ1-5, with D unclear. Germline V gene data show CDR1 as SGHVS and CDR2 as FQNEAQ. This CDR3 has 15 amino acids. Trimming pared 1 base from V and 3 bases from J, leaving 10 bases between. Full variable domain (rest looked up from reference TRBV7-8 and TRBJ1-5): GAGVSQSPRYKVAKRGQDVALRCDPISGHVSLFWYQQALGQGPEFLTYFQNEAQLDKSGLPSDRFFAERPEGSVSTLKIQRTQQEDSAVYLCASSLDSRLNQPQHFGDGTRLSIL.

In DNA form, the CDR3 reads TGCGCCAGCAGCCAAGGGCCGGGGGGTGGGGGTGAGCAGTACTTC. This translates into CASSQGPGGGGEQYF. V and J are TRBV4-1 and TRBJ2-7; 7 bases match TRBD2. The germline CDR1 and CDR2 sequences are MGHRA and YSYEKL. The ends lost 1 base at V and 7 bases at J; junction bases unmatched: 10. This CDR3 comprises 15 residues.

V is TRBV9 and J is TRBJ2-3, with 7 positions matching TRBD1. The V gene's germline CDR1 is SGDLS and CDR2 YYNGEE. The CDR3 is made up of 13 amino acids. V lost 3 bases, J lost 6 bases, and 4 bases stayed unmatched. CDR3 DNA: TGTGCCAGCAGCGAAGGGGGCAGCGATACGCAGTATTTT. Its protein product is CASSEGGSDTQYF.

The chain employs TRBV29-1 and TRBJ2-3; 12 nucleotides agree with TRBD2. The germline V gene has CDR1 SQVTM and CDR2 ANQGSEA. The CDR3 spans 14 residues. Losses at the gene ends were 6 bases for V and 4 bases for J; bases not matched to a gene: 5. CDR3 amino acids: CSVTSGGEADTQYF. The DNA of the CDR3 is TGCAGCGTGACTAGCGGGGGAGAGGCAGATACGCAGTATTTT.

J is TRBJ2-7 and V is TRBV11-2; tentative D call: TRBD1 (6 bases). Trimming removed 0 bases at V and 2 bases at J, with 11 bases between. Germline CDR1 and CDR2: SGHAT and FQNNGV. CDR3 length equals 15 residues. CDR3 coding DNA: TGTGCCAGCAGCTTAGATCCAACAGGGCCCTACGAGCAGTACTTC. Translation: CASSLDPTGPYEQYF.

This chain's CDR3 is CASSPANTGELFF. CDR3 coding DNA: TGTGCCAGCAGCCCGGCGAACACCGGGGAGCTGTTTTTT. The chain has TRBV7-2 and TRBJ2-2; D unresolved. The CDR3 is 13 amino acids. CDR1 is SGHTA, CDR2 FQGNSA, per germline. V was trimmed by 5 bases and J by 0 bases, leaving 4 bases between them.

This chain uses TRBV5-6 with TRBJ1-5, with TRBD1 identical over 9 bases. There are 15 residues in the CDR3. Germline V gene data show CDR1 as SGHDT and CDR2 as YYEEEE. The V segment lost 4 bases and the J segment 4 bases; nucleotides outside the gene matches: 6. The CDR3 nucleotides are TGTGCCAGCAGCGGCGGGACAGGGTTTAATCAGCCCCAGCATTTT. This sequence encodes CASSGGTGFNQPQHF. The full variable domain, completed using reference TRBV5-6 and TRBJ1-5, is DAGVTQSPTHLIKTRGQQVTLRCSPKSGHDTVSWYQQALGQGPQFIFQYYEEEERQRGNFPDRFSGHQFPNYSSELNVNALLLGDSALYLCASSGGTGFNQPQHFGDGTRLSIL.

V is TRBV6-1 and J is TRBJ1-5, with a possible D match to TRBD1 (5 bases). V lost 8 bases to trimming and J lost 5 bases, with 13 bases between them. CDR3 length equals 13 residues. Germline loops: CDR1 MNHNS, CDR2 SASEGT. CDR3 region: CASVGQAYQPQHF. Here the CDR3 DNA reads TGTGCCAGCGTGGGGCAGGCCTATCAGCCCCAGCATTTT.

V is TRBV5-1 and J is TRBJ1-2; possible D gene TRBD1, 6 bases. Trimming pared 0 bases from V and 1 base from J, leaving 13 bases between. The CDR3 contains 16 residues. Germline V gene lookup returns CDR1 SGHRS and CDR2 YFSETQ. CDR3 nucleotides: TGCGCCAGCAGCTTGGCAGGACAGACGAATAACTATGGCTACACCTTC. This gives the protein CASSLAGQTNNYGYTF.

The CDR3 loop reads CASSLPGQTNSPLHF. CDR3 nucleotide sequence: TGTGCCAGCAGCTTGCCGGGACAGACAAATTCACCCCTCCACTTT. J is TRBJ1-6 and V is TRBV5-6; 7 bases are a match to TRBD1. The germline gives CDR1 SGHDT, CDR2 YYEEEE. The CDR3 has 15 amino acids. The ends lost 1 base at V and 7 bases at J; junction bases unmatched: 5.

The chain combines TRBV29-1 with TRBJ1-1; unclear D gene. Germline assignment: CDR1 SQVTM and CDR2 ANQGSEA. CDR3 length equals 13 residues. V was pared by 4 bases and J by 5 bases, with 14 bases between. The CDR3 is CSVVLSLETEAFF. The CDR3 coding sequence is TGCAGCGTTGTCCTCTCATTGGAGACTGAAGCTTTCTTT.

This rearrangement joins TRBV4-3 to TRBJ1-6; 9 nucleotides match TRBD1. Unmatched junction bases numbered 2, after V lost 1 base and J lost 4 bases. There are 16 residues in the CDR3. CDR1 is LGHNA and CDR2 is YSLEER in the germline V gene. CDR3 region: CASSQATGGYNSPLHF. In DNA form, the CDR3 reads TGCGCCAGCAGCCAAGCGACAGGGGGATATAATTCACCCCTCCACTTT.

The DNA of the CDR3 is TGTGCCAGCAGCGAAGGGACAGGGGGGAACACCATATATTTT. This gives the protein CASSEGTGGNTIYF. V is TRBV9 and J is TRBJ1-3; 11 bases are shared with TRBD1. The junction had 3 bases not matched to a gene; V was cut back by 3 bases and J by 7 bases. Germline lookup yields CDR1 SGDLS and CDR2 YYNGEE. This CDR3 comprises 14 residues. The full variable domain, in which reference TRBV9 and TRBJ1-3 provide the parts outside the CDR3, is DSGVTQTPKHLITATGQRVTLRCSPRSGDLSVYWYQQSLDQGLQFLIQYYNGEERAKGNILERFSAQQFPDLHSELNLSSLELGDSALYFCASSEGTGGNTIYFGEGSWLTVV.

V gene TRBV18 combines with J gene TRBJ2-5; 7 nucleotides agree with TRBD1. CDR1 and CDR2 (germline): KGHSH, LQKENI. The V and J ends lost 6 bases and 2 bases, in that order; junction bases with no gene match: 6. The CDR3 is 14 residues long. In DNA, the CDR3 is TGTGCCAGCTCCCACGGACAGGTACAAGAGACCCAGTACTTC. It yields the protein CASSHGQVQETQYF.